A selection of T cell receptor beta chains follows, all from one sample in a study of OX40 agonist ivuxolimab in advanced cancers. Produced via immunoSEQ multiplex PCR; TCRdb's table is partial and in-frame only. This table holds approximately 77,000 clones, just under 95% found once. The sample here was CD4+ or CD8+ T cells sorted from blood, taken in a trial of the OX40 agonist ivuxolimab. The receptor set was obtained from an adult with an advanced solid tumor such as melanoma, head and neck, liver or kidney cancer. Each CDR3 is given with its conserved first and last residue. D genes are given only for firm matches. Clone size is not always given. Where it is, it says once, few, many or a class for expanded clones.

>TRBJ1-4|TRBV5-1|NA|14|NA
TGCGCCAGCAGCTTGGGGGGGACTAATGAAAAACTGTTTTTT
CASSLGGTNEKLFF
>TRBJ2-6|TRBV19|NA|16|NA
TGTGCCAGTAGTGTACCAAGGGACCCTGGGGCCAACGTCCTGACTTTC
CASSVPRDPGANVLTF
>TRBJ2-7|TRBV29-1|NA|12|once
TGCAGCGTAACCGGGTCCTCCTACGAGCAGTACTTC
CSVTGSSYEQYF
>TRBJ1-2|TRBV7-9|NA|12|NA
TGTGCCAGCAACTTAGAGGGCTATGGCTACACCTTC
CASNLEGYGYTF
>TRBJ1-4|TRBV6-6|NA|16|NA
TGTGCCAGCTCGCACCACTCATCCCCAACTAATGAAAAACTGTTTTTT
CASSHHSSPTNEKLFF
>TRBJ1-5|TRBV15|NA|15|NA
TGTGCCACCAGCAGGGACTTACCGAGCAATCAGCCCCAGCATTTT
CATSRDLPSNQPQHF
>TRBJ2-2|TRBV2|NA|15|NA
TGTGCCAGCAGCCCATTGGGGGGAGAGACCGGGGAGCTGTTTTTT
CASSPLGGETGELFF
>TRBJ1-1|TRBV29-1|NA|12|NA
TGCAGCGTCCCCCTGGGGGAGACTGAAGCTTTCTTT
CSVPLGETEAFF
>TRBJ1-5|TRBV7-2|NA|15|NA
TGTGCCAGCAGCTTACGTCTCGGAAGCAATCAGCCCCAGCATTTT
CASSLRLGSNQPQHF
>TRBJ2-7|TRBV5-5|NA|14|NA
TGTGCCAGCAGCGCCCAGGGGGGTCCCTACGAGCAGTACTTC
CASSAQGGPYEQYF
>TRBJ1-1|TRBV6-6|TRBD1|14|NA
TGTGCCAGCGGCCAACAGGGGGCGCGAACTGAAGCTTTCTTT
CASGQQGARTEAFF
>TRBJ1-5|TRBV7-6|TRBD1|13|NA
TGTGCCAGCAGCGACAGGGGAACTCAGCCCCAGCATTTT
CASSDRGTQPQHF
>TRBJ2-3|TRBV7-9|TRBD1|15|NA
TGTGCCAGCGGAAACAGGGGGTCATGGCAAGATACGCAGTATTTT
CASGNRGSWQDTQYF
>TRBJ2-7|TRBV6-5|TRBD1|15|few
TGTGCCAGCAGTTACTTTAGGGGGCCCGGGTACGAGCAGTACTTC
CASSYFRGPGYEQYF
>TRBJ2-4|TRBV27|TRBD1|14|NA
TGTGCCAGCAGAACGGGACAGGGATTGAACATTCAGTACTTC
CASRTGQGLNIQYF
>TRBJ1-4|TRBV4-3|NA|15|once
TGCGCCAGCAGCCAAGATGCAAGGGATAATGAAAAACTGTTTTTT
CASSQDARDNEKLFF
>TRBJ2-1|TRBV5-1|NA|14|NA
NA
CASSLLFGAGEQFF
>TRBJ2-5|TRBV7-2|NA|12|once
TGTGCCAGCAGCCCGATTGGGGAGACCCAGTACTTC
CASSPIGETQYF
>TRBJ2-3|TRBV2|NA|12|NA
TGTGCCAGCAGTTCGCAGGGAGATACGCAGTATTTT
CASSSQGDTQYF